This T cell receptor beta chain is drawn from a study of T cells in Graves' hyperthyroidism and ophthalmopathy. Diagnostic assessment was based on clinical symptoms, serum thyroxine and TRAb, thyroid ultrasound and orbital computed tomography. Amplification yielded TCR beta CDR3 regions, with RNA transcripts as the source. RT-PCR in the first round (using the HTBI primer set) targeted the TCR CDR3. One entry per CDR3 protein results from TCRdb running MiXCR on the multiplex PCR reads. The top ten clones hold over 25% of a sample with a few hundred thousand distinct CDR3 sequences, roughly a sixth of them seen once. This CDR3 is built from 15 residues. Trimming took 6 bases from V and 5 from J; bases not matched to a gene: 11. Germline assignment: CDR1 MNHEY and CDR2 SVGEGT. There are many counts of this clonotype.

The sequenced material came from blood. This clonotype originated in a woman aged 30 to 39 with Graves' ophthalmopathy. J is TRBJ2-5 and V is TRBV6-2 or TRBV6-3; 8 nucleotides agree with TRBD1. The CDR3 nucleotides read TGTGCCAGCAGCTCATTGGACAGGGTTGATGAGACCCAGTACTTC. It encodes CASSSLDRVDETQYF.